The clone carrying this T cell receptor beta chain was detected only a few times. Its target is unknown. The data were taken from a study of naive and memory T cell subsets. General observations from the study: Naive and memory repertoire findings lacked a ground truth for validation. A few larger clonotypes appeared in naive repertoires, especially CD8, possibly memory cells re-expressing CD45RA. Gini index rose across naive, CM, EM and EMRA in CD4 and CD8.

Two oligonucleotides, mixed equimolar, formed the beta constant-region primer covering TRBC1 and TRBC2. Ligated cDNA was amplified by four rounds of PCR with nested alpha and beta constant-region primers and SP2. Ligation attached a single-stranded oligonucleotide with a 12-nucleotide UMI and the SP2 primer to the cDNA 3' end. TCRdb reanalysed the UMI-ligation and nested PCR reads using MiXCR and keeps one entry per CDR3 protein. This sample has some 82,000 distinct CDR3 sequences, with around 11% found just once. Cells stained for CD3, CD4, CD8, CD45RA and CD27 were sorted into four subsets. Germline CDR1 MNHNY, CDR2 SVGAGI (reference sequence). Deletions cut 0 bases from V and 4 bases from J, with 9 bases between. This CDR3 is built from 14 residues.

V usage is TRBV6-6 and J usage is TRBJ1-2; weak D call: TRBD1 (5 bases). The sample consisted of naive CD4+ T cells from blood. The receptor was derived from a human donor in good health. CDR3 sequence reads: CASSYSGGIYGYTF. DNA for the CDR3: TGTGCCAGCAGTTACTCGGGGGGAATCTATGGCTACACCTTC.